The 7 T cell receptor beta chains below come from one sample, sequenced in a study of blood T cell repertoires in COVID-19. Using immunoSEQ multiplex PCR, the repertoire was profiled, and TCRdb retains in-frame clones only, with some absent. The data show more than 300,000 clones, 90% seen once. Sequencing was performed on PBMCs or T cells enriched from blood (not recorded which). Receptor source: a woman aged 30 to 39 who had been exposed to COVID-19.

V usage is TRBV9 and J usage is TRBJ1-6; D gene unclear. The germline gives CDR1 SGDLS, CDR2 YYNGEE. The CDR3 sequence is 14 residues long. V was shortened by 0 bases and J by 8 bases, with 9 bases between the two germline ends. The CDR3 bases are TGTGCCAGCAGCGTAGACTACATGGATTCACCCCTCCACTTT. This gives the protein CASSVDYMDSPLHF.

This chain's CDR3 is CASSSRTGVDTEAFF. CDR3 nucleotide sequence: TGTGCCAGCAGCTCTAGGACAGGGGTGGACACTGAAGCTTTCTTT. The chain is built from TRBV5-4 and TRBJ1-1, with 9 bases fitting TRBD1. From germline, CDR1 is SGHNT and CDR2 YYREEE (reference sequence). The length of the CDR3 is 15 residues. J lost 3 bases, V lost 3 bases, and 6 bases had no gene match.

The CDR3 spells CASSLGGPLSSYNSPLHF. CDR3 nucleotide sequence: TGTGCCAGCAGCTTAGGGGGACCGCTTAGCTCCTATAATTCACCCCTCCACTTT. This chain links TRBV5-6 with TRBJ1-6; D perhaps matches TRBD1 (6 bases). This CDR3 contains 18 residues. Trimming stripped 2 bases from V and 0 bases from J, with 15 bases between. CDR1 SGHDT and CDR2 YYEEEE come from the germline V gene. Filled out from reference TRBV5-6 and TRBJ1-6, the complete variable domain reads DAGVTQSPTHLIKTRGQQVTLRCSPKSGHDTVSWYQQALGQGPQFIFQYYEEEERQRGNFPDRFSGHQFPNYSSELNVNALLLGDSALYLCASSLGGPLSSYNSPLHFGNGTRLTVT.

This chain uses TRBV4-1 with TRBJ2-3; 7 bases are shared with TRBD1. The J segment lost 0 bases and the V segment lost 3 bases, leaving 6 bases of the junction unmatched. The CDR3 loop spans 16 amino acids. CDR1 is MGHRA and CDR2 is YSYEKL in the germline V gene. The CDR3 sequence: CASSHPGTDSTDTQYF. The CDR3, as DNA: TGCGCCAGCAGCCACCCCGGGACAGATAGCACAGATACGCAGTATTTT.

This rearrangement joins TRBV12-3 or TRBV12-4 to TRBJ2-5; 11 bases line up with TRBD1. This CDR3 contains 13 residues. V was clipped by 7 bases and J by 5 bases; unmatched bases: 3. CDR3 nucleotides: TGTGCCAGCATTAGGACAGGGGGCGAGACCCAGTACTTC. Translating it yields CASIRTGGETQYF.

This chain connects TRBV5-6 to TRBJ2-7, with D tentatively TRBD2 (6 bases). CDR1 and CDR2 (germline): SGHDT, YYEEEE. Trimming stripped 3 bases from V and 1 base from J, with 8 bases between. The CDR3 totals 13 residues. DNA for the CDR3: TGTGCCAGCAGCTATAGCGGTTCCTACGAGCAGTACTTC. Translating it yields CASSYSGSYEQYF.

This chain links TRBV19 with TRBJ2-1; D might be TRBD2 (6 bases). The V gene's germline CDR1 is LNHDA and CDR2 SQIVND (reference sequence). The CDR3 is 15 amino acids. V was clipped by 4 bases and J by 0 bases, with 10 bases between them. DNA for the CDR3: TGTGCCAGTAGTACCCCCGGGGGCTCCTACAATGAGCAGTTCTTC. As protein: CASSTPGGSYNEQFF.